The source of this TCR beta chain is a study of breast tumors, draining lymph nodes, adjacent tissues. Points from the study as a whole: Data only fit, rather than demonstrated, lymph node origin of most tumor T cells. Tumor repertoires ranked between lymph nodes and nontumor tissue in diversity, with V and J gene preferences. Most tumor T cells seemingly derive from lymph node, then expand in tumor. Compared with basal-like, luminal-like tumors shared significantly more repertoire with nontumor tissue.

The lymph nodes were axillary draining lymph nodes from breast cancer patients. Deletions cut 5 bases from V and 1 base from J, with 15 bases between. Germline CDR1 reads DFQATT; CDR2 reads SNEGSKA (reference sequence). The CDR3 has 14 amino acids. This clonotype was counted many times. Its antigen is as yet unknown. TCRdb called the multiplex PCR reads again in MiXCR, with one record for every CDR3 protein. Among 290,000 or so distinct CDR3 sequences listed, about 33% were seen once. The TCR was taken from a female donor with breast cancer. Some clones in this sample may be carry-over from other donors' samples. The specimen was axillary lymph node tissue. The chain links TRBV20-1 to TRBJ2-7; D is possibly TRBD2 (8 bases). CDR3 sequence (DNA): TGCAGTGCTCTCGGGGGGGACAGTTCCTACGAGCAGTACTTC. Its translation: CSALGGDSSYEQYF.